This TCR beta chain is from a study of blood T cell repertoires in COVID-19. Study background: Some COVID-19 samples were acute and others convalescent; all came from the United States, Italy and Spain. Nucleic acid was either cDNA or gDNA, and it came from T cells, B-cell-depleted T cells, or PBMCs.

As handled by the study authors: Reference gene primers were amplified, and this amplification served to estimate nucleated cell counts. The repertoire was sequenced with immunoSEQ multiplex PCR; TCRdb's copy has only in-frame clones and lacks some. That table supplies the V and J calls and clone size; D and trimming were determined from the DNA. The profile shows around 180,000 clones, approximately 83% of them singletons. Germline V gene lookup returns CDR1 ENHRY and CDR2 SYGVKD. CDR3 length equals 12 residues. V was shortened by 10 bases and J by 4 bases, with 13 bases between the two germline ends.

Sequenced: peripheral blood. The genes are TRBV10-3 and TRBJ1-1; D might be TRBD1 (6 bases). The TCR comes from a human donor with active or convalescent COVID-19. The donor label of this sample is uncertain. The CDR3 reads CATRRGSTEAFF. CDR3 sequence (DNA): TGTGCCACCCGCAGGGGTTCCACTGAAGCTTTCTTT.